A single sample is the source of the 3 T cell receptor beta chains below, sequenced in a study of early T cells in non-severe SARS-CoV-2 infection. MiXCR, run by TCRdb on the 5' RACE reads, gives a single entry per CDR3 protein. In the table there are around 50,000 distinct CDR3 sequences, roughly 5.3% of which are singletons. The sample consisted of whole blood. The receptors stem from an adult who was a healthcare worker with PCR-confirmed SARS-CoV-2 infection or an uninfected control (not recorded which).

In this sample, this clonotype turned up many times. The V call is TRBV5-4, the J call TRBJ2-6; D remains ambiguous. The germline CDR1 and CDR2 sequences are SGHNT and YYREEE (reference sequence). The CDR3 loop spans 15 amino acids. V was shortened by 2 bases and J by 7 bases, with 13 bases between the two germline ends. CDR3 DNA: TGTGCCAGCAGCTTTCGGCATCTCGAAGCCAACGTCCTGACTTTC. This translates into CASSFRHLEANVLTF. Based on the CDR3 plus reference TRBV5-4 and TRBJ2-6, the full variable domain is ETGVTQSPTHLIKTRGQQVTLRCSSQSGHNTVSWYQQALGQGPQFIFQYYREEENGRGNFPPRFSGLQFPNYSSELNVNALELDDSALYLCASSFRHLEANVLTFGAGSRLTVL.

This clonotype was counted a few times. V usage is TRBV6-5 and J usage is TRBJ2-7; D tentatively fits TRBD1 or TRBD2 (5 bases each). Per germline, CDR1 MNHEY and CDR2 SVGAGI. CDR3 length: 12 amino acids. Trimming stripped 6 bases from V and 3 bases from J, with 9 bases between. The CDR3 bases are TGTGCCAGCAGCAGGGACCGCTACGAGCAGTACTTC. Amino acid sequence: CASSRDRYEQYF.

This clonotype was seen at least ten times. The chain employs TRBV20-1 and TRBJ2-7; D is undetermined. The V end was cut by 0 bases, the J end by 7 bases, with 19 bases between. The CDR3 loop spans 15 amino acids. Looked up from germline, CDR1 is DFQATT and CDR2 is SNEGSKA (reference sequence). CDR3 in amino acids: CSARDLQQPRQEQYF. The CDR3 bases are TGCAGTGCTAGAGATCTCCAACAGCCCCGGCAGGAGCAGTACTTC.